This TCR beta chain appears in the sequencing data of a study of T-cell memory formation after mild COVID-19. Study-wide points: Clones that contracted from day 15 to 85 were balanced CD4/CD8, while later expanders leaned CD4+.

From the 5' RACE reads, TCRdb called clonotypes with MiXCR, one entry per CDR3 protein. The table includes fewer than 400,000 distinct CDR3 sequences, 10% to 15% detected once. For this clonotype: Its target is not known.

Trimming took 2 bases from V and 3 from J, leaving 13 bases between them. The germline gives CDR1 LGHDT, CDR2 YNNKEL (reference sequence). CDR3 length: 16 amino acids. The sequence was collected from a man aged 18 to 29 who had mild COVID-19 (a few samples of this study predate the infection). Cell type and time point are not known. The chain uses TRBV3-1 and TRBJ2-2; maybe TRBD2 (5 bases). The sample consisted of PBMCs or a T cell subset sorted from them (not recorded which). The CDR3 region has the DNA TGTGCCAGCAGCCAATTCGCCGGGGTGTACACCGGGGAGCTGTTTTTT. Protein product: CASSQFAGVYTGELFF.